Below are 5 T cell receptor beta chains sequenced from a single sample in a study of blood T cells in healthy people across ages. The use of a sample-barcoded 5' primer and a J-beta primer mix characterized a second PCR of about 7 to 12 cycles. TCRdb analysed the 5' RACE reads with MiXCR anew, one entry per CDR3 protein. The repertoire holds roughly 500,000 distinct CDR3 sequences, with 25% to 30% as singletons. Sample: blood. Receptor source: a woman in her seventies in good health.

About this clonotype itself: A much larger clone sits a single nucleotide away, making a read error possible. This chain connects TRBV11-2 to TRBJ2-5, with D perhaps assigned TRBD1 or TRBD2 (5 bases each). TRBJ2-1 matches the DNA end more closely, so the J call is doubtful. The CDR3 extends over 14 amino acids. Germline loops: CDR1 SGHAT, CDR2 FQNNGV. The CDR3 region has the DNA TGTGCCGGCAGCCCCGGGACGGGTTGGGATGAGCAGTTCTTC. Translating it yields CAGSPGTGWDEQFF.

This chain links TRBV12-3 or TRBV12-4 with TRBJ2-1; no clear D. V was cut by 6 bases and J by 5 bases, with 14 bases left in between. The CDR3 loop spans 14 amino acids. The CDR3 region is CASSFDGPHNEQFF. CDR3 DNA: TGTGCCAGCAGCTTTGATGGACCCCACAATGAGCAGTTCTTC.

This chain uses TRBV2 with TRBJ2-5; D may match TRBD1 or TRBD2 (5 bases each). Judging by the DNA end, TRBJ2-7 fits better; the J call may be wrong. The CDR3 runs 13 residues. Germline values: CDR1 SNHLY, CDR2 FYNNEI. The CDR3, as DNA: TGTGCCGCATCAAGGGACGGAACCTACGAGCAGTACTTC. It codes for CAASRDGTYEQYF.

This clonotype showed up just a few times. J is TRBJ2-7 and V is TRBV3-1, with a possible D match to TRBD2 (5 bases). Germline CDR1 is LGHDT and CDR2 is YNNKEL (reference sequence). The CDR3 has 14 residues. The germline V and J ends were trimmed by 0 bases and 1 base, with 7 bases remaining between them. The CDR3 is CASSQDTSSYEQYF. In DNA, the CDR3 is TGTGCCAGCAGCCAAGATACTAGTTCCTACGAGCAGTACTTC.

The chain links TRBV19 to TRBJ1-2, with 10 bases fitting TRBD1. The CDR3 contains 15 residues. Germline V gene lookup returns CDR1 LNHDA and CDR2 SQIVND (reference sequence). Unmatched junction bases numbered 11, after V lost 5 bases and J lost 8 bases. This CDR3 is CASSASGQGLRGYTF. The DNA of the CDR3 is TGTGCCAGTAGTGCCTCGGGACAGGGGTTGAGAGGCTACACCTTC.